This passage covers 22 T cell receptor beta chains from one sample sequenced in a study of CD8+CD57+ T cells in acquired aplastic anemia. The authors sequenced patients whose flow cytometry had shown CD8+CD57+ cell expansion. Genomic DNA provided the template from which TCR beta VDJ and CDR3 profiles were obtained. TCRdb reprocessed the reads with MiXCR, giving one entry per CDR3 protein. The repertoire includes approximately 220,000 distinct CDR3 sequences, about 44% of them detected once, and 7.8% sits in the top ten. Sequences were obtained from sorted CD4+, CD8+, or CD8+CD57+ T cells (not recorded which) from PBMCs. The source is a human donor with aplastic anemia.

This clonotype appeared once. The chain uses TRBV30 and TRBJ1-2; D is possibly TRBD1 (5 bases). Between the trimmed V and J ends, which lost 5 bases and 3 bases, there was a span of 16 bases. This CDR3 has 14 residues. Looked up from germline, CDR1 is GTSNPN and CDR2 is SVGIG (reference sequence). CDR3 in DNA: TGTGCCTGGGATCACGGTACGACAGACTATGGCTACACCTTC. Its translation is CAWDHGTTDYGYTF. Together with reference TRBV30 and TRBJ1-2, the CDR3 gives the full variable domain: SQTIHQWPATLVQPVGSPLSLECTVEGTSNPNLYWYRQAAGRGLQLLFYSVGIGQISSEVPQNLSASRPQDRQFILSSKKLLLSDSGFYLCAWDHGTTDYGYTFGSGTRLTVV.

The chain recombines TRBV25-1 with TRBJ2-7, with 10 bases aligning to TRBD2. Germline lookup yields CDR1 MGHDK and CDR2 SYGVNS. V lost 4 bases and J lost 2; bases outside the gene matches: 11. The CDR3 length is 17 residues. The CDR3 DNA sequence: TGTGCCAGCAGTGCCAAATCTTGGACTAGCGGACCCTACGAGCAGTACTTC. It specifies CASSAKSWTSGPYEQYF.

The chain combines TRBV7-2 with TRBJ2-7; 12 positions match TRBD1. Trimming took 1 base from V and 10 from J; bases not matched to a gene: 2. CDR1 and CDR2 from the germline V gene are SGHTA and FQGNSA. CDR3 length: 13 residues. The CDR3 spells CASSLGGTGGQYF. The CDR3 nucleotides are TGTGCCAGCAGCTTAGGGGGGACAGGGGGCCAGTACTTC.

In its sample, this clonotype was seen many times. The gene calls are TRBV19 and TRBJ2-1; TRBD2 matches 11 bases. The CDR3 is 15 amino acids. Germline V gene data show CDR1 as LNHDA and CDR2 as SQIVND (reference sequence). V lost 6 bases to trimming and J lost 5 bases; unmatched junction nucleotides: 6. CDR3 DNA: TGTGCCAGTAGCATACTAGCGGGAGTCCACAATGAGCAGTTCTTC. This gives the protein CASSILAGVHNEQFF.

This clonotype occurred many times. A much larger clonotype is one base distant, so this may be a read error. The rearrangement links TRBV7-9 to TRBJ1-2; 8 nucleotides match TRBD1. The CDR3 has 12 amino acids. The trim removed 4 bases at V and 7 bases at J, leaving 2 bases unmatched. Germline V gene lookup returns CDR1 SEHNR and CDR2 FQNEAQ (reference sequence). The CDR3: CASSWTGPGYTF. In DNA, the CDR3 is TGTGCCAGCAGCTGGACAGGGCCTGGCTACACCTTC. Full variable domain (missing parts from reference TRBV7-9 and TRBJ1-2): DTGVSQNPRHKITKRGQNVTFRCDPISEHNRLYWYRQTLGQGPEFLTYFQNEAQLEKSRLLSDRFSAERPKGSFSTLEIQRTEQGDSAMYLCASSWTGPGYTFGSGTRLTVV.

This chain connects TRBV19 to TRBJ1-1, with 9 bases fitting TRBD1. The CDR3 is 14 residues long. V shed 8 bases, J shed 5 bases, and the junction held 9 bases outside the gene matches. CDR1 LNHDA and CDR2 SQIVND come from the germline V gene (reference sequence). CDR3 in DNA: TGTGCCAGTTGGGACAGGGCCGGGAGGACTGAAGCTTTCTTT. Encoded protein: CASWDRAGRTEAFF.

V usage is TRBV20-1 and J usage is TRBJ2-5; 9 positions match TRBD1. The J call may be wrong; the DNA end is better matched by TRBJ2-7. The germline V gene encodes CDR1 DFQATT and CDR2 SNEGSKA (reference sequence). This CDR3 is 15 amino acids long. DNA for the CDR3: TGCAGTGCTAGCTTCGGGACAGGGAAACCCCGCGAGCAGTACTTC. Its protein is CSASFGTGKPREQYF.

This clonotype has only a few counts. The V call is TRBV7-6, the J call TRBJ1-1; TRBD1 aligns across 7 bases. Germline V gene data show CDR1 as SGHVS and CDR2 as FNYEAQ. Losses at the gene ends were 5 bases for V and 1 base for J; bases not matched to a gene: 4. The CDR3 totals 14 residues. Here the CDR3 DNA reads TGTGCCAGCAGCCCGGACAGGACGAACACTGAAGCTTTCTTT. Encoded protein: CASSPDRTNTEAFF.

The CDR3 DNA follows: TGTGCCAGCAGCTTAGTCTCGGGACAGGGCCCCTACGAGCAGTACTTC. This translates into CASSLVSGQGPYEQYF. The rearrangement links TRBV7-6 to TRBJ2-7; TRBD1 aligns across 9 bases. Germline CDR1 reads SGHVS; CDR2 reads FNYEAQ. The CDR3 is 16 residues long. V trimming: 1 base; J trimming: 2 bases; junction bases outside the gene matches: 6.

The chain combines TRBV24-1 with TRBJ2-7; 14 bases are shared with TRBD2. The last part of the DNA fits TRBJ2-1 better; the J call may be wrong. The CDR3 is 16 residues long. Germline CDR1 KGHDR, CDR2 SFDVKD. The CDR3 DNA reads TGTGCCACCCAGGGGACTAGCGGGGGAGATTACAATGAGCAGTTCTTC. It codes for CATQGTSGGDYNEQFF.

This clonotype showed up just a few times. The J gene is TRBJ1-5, the V gene TRBV12-3 or TRBV12-4; 9 nucleotides agree with TRBD1. The CDR3 length is 14 residues. Trimming removed 6 bases from V and 5 bases from J; junction bases left unmatched: 5. CDR3 nucleotides: TGTGCCAGCAGCCGCGGACAGGGGCATCAGCCCCAGCATTTT. It specifies CASSRGQGHQPQHF.

About this clonotype itself: This may stem from a read error, because a much larger clone lies one nucleotide away. The V and J genes are TRBV7-8 and TRBJ1-5, with 9 bases fitting TRBD1. The CDR3 length is 16 residues. The ends lost 4 bases at V and 7 bases at J; junction bases unmatched: 11. Per germline, CDR1 SGHVS and CDR2 FQNEAQ. The CDR3 loop reads CASSSGSGTGFQPQHF. CDR3 DNA sequence: TGTGCCAGCAGCTCAGGGTCCGGGACAGGGTTCCAGCCCCAGCATTTT.

The V call is TRBV7-3, the J call TRBJ1-6; D is undetermined. The germline CDR1 and CDR2 sequences are SGHTA and FQGTGA. The CDR3 extends over 13 amino acids. Trimming shortened V by 8 bases and J by 0 bases, and 5 bases separated the two germline ends. The CDR3 spells CASSSSYNSPLHF. The CDR3, as DNA: TGTGCCAGCTCTAGCTCCTATAATTCACCCCTCCACTTT.

As to this clonotype: This may stem from a read error, because a much larger clone lies one nucleotide away. The V and J genes are TRBV7-9 and TRBJ2-7, with TRBD1 matching over 8 bases. Unmatched junction bases numbered 12, after V lost 4 bases and J lost 7 bases. CDR3 length: 15 amino acids. Germline-derived CDR1 and CDR2 are SEHNR and FQNEAQ (reference sequence). The chain's CDR3 is CASSSTGEEYNEQYF. CDR3 coding DNA: TGTGCCAGCAGCTCGACAGGGGAGGAATACAATGAGCAGTACTTC.

The chain joins TRBV2 to TRBJ1-1; no clear D. There are 13 residues in the CDR3. CDR1 is SNHLY, CDR2 FYNNEI, per germline. The ends were cut back, 7 bases at V and 0 bases at J, with 9 bases in the middle. DNA of the CDR3: TGTGCCAGCACCCGAGTCATGAACACTGAAGCTTTCTTT. It codes for CASTRVMNTEAFF.

This clonotype was counted at least ten times. J is TRBJ1-1 and V is TRBV19; D gene ambiguous. The CDR3 loop spans 13 amino acids. Germline CDR1 reads LNHDA; CDR2 reads SQIVND (reference sequence). Trimming stripped 3 bases from V and 1 base from J, with 6 bases between. The chain's CDR3 is CASSMGKNTEAFF. As DNA, the CDR3 is TGTGCCAGTAGTATGGGCAAGAACACTGAAGCTTTCTTT. The full variable domain, its missing parts supplied by reference TRBV19 and TRBJ1-1, is DGGITQSPKYLFRKEGQNVTLSCEQNLNHDAMYWYRQDPGQGLRLIYYSQIVNDFQKGDIAEGYSVSREKKESFPLTVTSAQKNPTAFYLCASSMGKNTEAFFGQGTRLTVV.

This clonotype was counted only a few times. This chain uses TRBV24-1 with TRBJ1-5; 9 bases fit TRBD1. CDR1 is KGHDR and CDR2 is SFDVKD in the germline V gene. V lost 0 bases to trimming and J lost 1 base; unmatched junction nucleotides: 9. This CDR3 spans 19 amino acids. This chain's CDR3 is CATSDLTYGDRVSNQPQHF. CDR3 sequence (DNA): TGTGCCACCAGTGATTTGACGTATGGGGACAGGGTGAGCAATCAGCCCCAGCATTTT.

This clonotype was observed at least ten times. This chain links TRBV7-9 with TRBJ2-2; D perhaps matches TRBD2 (5 bases). Germline V gene data show CDR1 as SEHNR and CDR2 as FQNEAQ (reference sequence). The CDR3 is 15 amino acids. The germline V and J ends were trimmed by 5 bases and 2 bases, with 12 bases remaining between them. CDR3: CASSIEGLNTGELFF. Written as DNA, the CDR3 is TGTGCCAGCAGCATAGAGGGATTAAACACCGGGGAGCTGTTTTTT. The full variable domain, its missing parts supplied by reference TRBV7-9 and TRBJ2-2, is DTGVSQNPRHKITKRGQNVTFRCDPISEHNRLYWYRQTLGQGPEFLTYFQNEAQLEKSRLLSDRFSAERPKGSFSTLEIQRTEQGDSAMYLCASSIEGLNTGELFFGEGSRLTVL.

Comment on this clonotype: An end of the junction does not agree with germline; a read error may underlie this. The V and J genes are TRBV5-5 and TRBJ2-7, with D tentatively TRBD2 (5 bases). The CDR3 totals 12 residues. CDR1 is SGHKS, CDR2 YYEKEE, per germline (reference sequence). CDR3 loop: CASSLRAYEQYF. DNA for the CDR3: TGCGCCAGCAGCTTGAGGGCCTACGAGCAGTACTTC.

The CDR3 sequence: CASSLAGTGGSGSYGYTF. The CDR3 nucleotides read TGTGCCAGCAGCTTGGCCGGGACAGGGGGTAGCGGTAGCTATGGCTACACCTTC. The V and J genes are TRBV5-4 and TRBJ1-2; TRBD1 agrees at 11 bases. V gave up 0 bases and J gave up 4 bases; unmatched junction bases: 11. CDR1 SGHNT and CDR2 YYREEE come from the germline V gene (reference sequence). The CDR3 extends over 18 amino acids.

This clonotype was counted ten times or more. The chain recombines TRBV5-1 with TRBJ2-2, with D unclear. This CDR3 is 16 amino acids long. Germline values: CDR1 SGHRS, CDR2 YFSETQ. V shed 1 base and J shed 0 bases, with 10 bases lying between them. The CDR3 DNA is TGCGCCAGCAGCTTGTACCGGTTCGCGAACACCGGGGAGCTGTTTTTT. It specifies CASSLYRFANTGELFF.

The chain recombines TRBV9 with TRBJ1-2; a weak D match, TRBD1 (6 bases). The CDR3 length is 14 residues. CDR1 is SGDLS and CDR2 is YYNGEE in the germline V gene. Trimming left V 4 bases short and J 4 bases short, with 14 bases between. CDR3 DNA sequence: TGTGCCAGCAGCACCTCGACAGGCATCTATGGCTACACCTTC. Its translation: CASSTSTGIYGYTF.